The T cell receptor (beta chain) described here comes from a study of T cells in Graves' hyperthyroidism and ophthalmopathy. General study results and limits: A model of 13 V-J pairs discriminated ophthalmopathy from stable hyperthyroidism.

The length of the CDR3 is 13 residues. V lost 2 bases and J 7 bases, leaving 9 bases between the germline ends. CDR1 ENHRY and CDR2 SYGVKD come from the germline V gene. Those with hyperthyroidism were 18 to 65 years old, newly diagnosed, and ill for under 2 months. Used for diagnoses were clinical symptoms, serum thyroxine and TRAb, thyroid ultrasound and orbital computed tomography. It was 10 ml of fresh peripheral blood that supplied the PBMCs. There were TCR beta CDR3 regions amplified from RNA transcripts. The HTBI primer set served for first-round RT-PCR of the TCR CDR3. TCRdb re-derived calls from the multiplex PCR reads in MiXCR, one entry per CDR3 protein. This table has more than 75,000 distinct CDR3 sequences, roughly 49% appearing once. For this clonotype: Its antigen is unknown.

The chain combines TRBV10-3 with TRBJ1-5, with D possibly TRBD1 on 6 matching bases. The sequenced sample was blood. The TCR was taken from a woman aged 40 to 50 with Graves' hyperthyroidism. CDR3 coding DNA: TGTGCCATCAGTGAGGGGGGGCTACAGCCCCAGCATTTT. As protein: CAISEGGLQPQHF.